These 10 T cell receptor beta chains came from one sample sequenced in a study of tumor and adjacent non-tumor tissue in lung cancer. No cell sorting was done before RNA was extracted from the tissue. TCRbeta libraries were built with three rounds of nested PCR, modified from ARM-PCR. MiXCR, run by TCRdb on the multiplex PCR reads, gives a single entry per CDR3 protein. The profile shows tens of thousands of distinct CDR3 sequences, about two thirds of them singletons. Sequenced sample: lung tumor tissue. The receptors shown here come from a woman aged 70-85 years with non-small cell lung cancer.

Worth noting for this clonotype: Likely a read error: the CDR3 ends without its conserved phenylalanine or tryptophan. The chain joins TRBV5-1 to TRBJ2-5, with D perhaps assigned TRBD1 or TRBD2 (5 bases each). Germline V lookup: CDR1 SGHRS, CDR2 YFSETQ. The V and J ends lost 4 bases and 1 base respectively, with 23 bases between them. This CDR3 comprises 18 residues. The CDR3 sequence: CASSPGNTGARPQETQYS. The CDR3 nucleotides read TGCGCCAGCAGCCCCGGAAACACCGGGGCCCGGCCCCAAGAGACCCAGTACTCC.

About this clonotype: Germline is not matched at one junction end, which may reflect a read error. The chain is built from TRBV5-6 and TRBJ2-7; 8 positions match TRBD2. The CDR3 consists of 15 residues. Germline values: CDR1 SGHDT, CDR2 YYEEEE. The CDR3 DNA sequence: TGTGCCAGCAGCCAGACTAGCGCCTACTCATACGACCAGTACTTC. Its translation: CASSQTSAYSYDQYF.

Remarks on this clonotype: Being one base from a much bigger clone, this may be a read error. CDR3 DNA sequence: TGCAGTGCTGTCCGGGTAGCCAAAAACATTCAGTACTTC. It is translated as CSAVRVAKNIQYF. The chain uses TRBV20-1 and TRBJ2-4; D gene ambiguous. V was shortened by 5 bases and J by 0 bases, with 8 bases between the two germline ends. Germline CDR1 DFQATT, CDR2 SNEGSKA (reference sequence). The CDR3 totals 13 residues.

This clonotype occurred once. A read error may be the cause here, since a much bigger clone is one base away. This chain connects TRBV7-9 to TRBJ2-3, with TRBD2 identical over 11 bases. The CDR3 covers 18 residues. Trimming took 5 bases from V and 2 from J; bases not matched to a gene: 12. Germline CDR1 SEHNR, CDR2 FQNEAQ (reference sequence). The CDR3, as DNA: TGTGCCAGCAGCGGAACTAGCGGGAGCCCAAAGCCCACAGATACGCAGTATTTT. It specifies CASSGTSGSPKPTDTQYF.

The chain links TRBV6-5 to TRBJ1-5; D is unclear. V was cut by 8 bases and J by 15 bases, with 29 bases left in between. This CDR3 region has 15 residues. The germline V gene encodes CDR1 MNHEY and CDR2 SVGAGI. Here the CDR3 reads CASQPRAVGNQLRHF. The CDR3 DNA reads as TGTGCCAGCCAGCCCCGGGCAGTGGGCAATCAGCTCAGGCATTTT.

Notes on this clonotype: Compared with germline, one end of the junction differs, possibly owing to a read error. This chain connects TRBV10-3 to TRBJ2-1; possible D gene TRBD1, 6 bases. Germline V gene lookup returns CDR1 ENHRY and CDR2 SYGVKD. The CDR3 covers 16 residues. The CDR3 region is CAISEKAGENYDEQFF. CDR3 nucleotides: TGTGCCATCAGTGAGAAGGCAGGGGAAAACTACGATGAGCAGTTCTTC.

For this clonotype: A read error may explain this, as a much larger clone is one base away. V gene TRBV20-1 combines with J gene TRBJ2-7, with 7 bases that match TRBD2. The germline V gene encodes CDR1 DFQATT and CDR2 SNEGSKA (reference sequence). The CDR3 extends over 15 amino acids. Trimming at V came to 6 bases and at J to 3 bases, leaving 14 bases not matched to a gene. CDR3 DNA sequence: TGCAGTGCCAACGCCGCTAGCGGAATGGTCTACGAGCAGTACTTC. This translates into CSANAASGMVYEQYF.

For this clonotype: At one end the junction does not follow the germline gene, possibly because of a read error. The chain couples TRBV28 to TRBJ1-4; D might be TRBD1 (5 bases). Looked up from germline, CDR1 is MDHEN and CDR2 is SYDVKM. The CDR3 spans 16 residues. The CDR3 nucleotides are TGTGCCAGCAATTTACGTGGGGCGTCGGCTAATGAAAAACTGTTTTTT. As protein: CASNLRGASANEKLFF. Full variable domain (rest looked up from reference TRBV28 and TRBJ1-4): DVKVTQSSRYLVKRTGEKVFLECVQDMDHENMFWYRQDPGLGLRLIYFSYDVKMKEKGDIPEGYSVSREKKERFSLILESASTNQTSMYLCASNLRGASANEKLFFGSGTQLSVL.

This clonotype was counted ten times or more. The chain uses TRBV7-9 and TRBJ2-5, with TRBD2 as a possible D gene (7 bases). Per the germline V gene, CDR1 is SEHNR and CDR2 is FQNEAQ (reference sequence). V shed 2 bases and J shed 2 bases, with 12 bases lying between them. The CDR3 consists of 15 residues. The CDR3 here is CASSLMGGQQETQYF. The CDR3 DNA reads TGTGCCAGCAGCTTAATGGGGGGGCAGCAAGAGACCCAGTACTTC.

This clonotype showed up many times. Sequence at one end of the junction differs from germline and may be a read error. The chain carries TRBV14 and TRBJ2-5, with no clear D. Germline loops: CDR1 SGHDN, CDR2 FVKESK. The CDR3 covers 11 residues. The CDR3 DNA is TGTGCCAGCAGACAAGAAGAGACCCAGTACTTC. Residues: CASRQEETQYF.